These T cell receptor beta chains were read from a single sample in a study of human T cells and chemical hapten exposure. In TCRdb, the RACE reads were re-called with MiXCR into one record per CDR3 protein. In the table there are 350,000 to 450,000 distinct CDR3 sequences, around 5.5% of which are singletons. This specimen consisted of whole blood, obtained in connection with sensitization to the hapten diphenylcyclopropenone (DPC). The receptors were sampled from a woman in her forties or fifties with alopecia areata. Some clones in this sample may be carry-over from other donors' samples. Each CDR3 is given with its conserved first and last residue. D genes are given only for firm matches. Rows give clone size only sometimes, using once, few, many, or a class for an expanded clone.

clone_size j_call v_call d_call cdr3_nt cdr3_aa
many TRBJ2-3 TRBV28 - TGTGCCAGCACAACATGGGACCACGCCCCAGATACGCAGTATTTT CASTTWDHAPDTQYF
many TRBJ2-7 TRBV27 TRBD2 TGTGCCAGCAGTCGATCAGCGGGAGGGCCGGGGGAGCAGTACTTC CASSRSAGGPGEQYF
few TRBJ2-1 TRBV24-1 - TGTGCCACAGGCATATCCTACAATGAGCAGTTCTTC CATGISYNEQFF
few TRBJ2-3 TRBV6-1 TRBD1 TGTGCCAGCAGTGAGGACAGGGGTTCAGATACGCAGTATTTT CASSEDRGSDTQYF
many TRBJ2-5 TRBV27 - TGTGCCAGCAGTTTACAAGGGCAGACTTGGGGGACCCAGTACTTC CASSLQGQTWGTQYF
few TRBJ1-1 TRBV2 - TGTGCCAGGGGTAGGGAAGCTTTCTTT CARGREAFF
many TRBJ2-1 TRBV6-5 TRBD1 TGTGCCAGCAGCCTAACAGGGGGAGGACCCTACAATGAGCAGTTCTTC CASSLTGGGPYNEQFF
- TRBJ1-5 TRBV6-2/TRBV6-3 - TGTGCCAGCCGACCACAGGGCACCAATCAGCCCCAGCATTTT CASRPQGTNQPQHF
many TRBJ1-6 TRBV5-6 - TGTGCCAGCAGCCACGGGACGGTCCTTTCACCCCTCCACTTT CASSHGTVLSPLHF
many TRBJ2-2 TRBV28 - TGTGCCAGCAGGGTCCGTGGTATGGGAAATGAGGAGCTGTTTTTT CASRVRGMGNEELFF
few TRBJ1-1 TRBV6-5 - TGTGCCAGCAGTTACTCCCCTACAGTCGATAACACTGAAGCTTTCTTT CASSYSPTVDNTEAFF
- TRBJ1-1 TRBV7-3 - TGTGCCAGCAGCTCTAGGGCGGGAGGGACTGAAGCTTTCTTT CASSSRAGGTEAFF
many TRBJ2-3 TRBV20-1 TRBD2 TGCAGTGCTAGCCTAGCGGGGGGGGAAGATACGCAGTATTTT CSASLAGGEDTQYF
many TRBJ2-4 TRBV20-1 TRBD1 TGCAGTGCTAGGCCAACCAAGGACAGGGACATAGGGGCCAAAAACATTCAGTACTTC CSARPTKDRDIGAKNIQYF
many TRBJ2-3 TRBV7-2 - TGTGCCAGCAGCTGGGGGGGCGAGGTATTCGATACGCAGTATTTT CASSWGGEVFDTQYF
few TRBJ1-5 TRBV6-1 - TGTGCCAGCAGGGAGGGGAATTGGGGCAATCAGCCCCAGCATTTT CASREGNWGNQPQHF
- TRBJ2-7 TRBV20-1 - TGCAGTGCTCTCGGGACCGGGACCTACGAGCAGTACTTC CSALGTGTYEQYF
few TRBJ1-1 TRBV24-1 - TGTGCCACCAGTGAGCCCCCTGGGGGTGAAGCTTTCTTT CATSEPPGGEAFF
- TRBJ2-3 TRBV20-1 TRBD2 TGCAGTGCTAGAGATCGAGCCCCGGGGCTAGCGGAGAGAGATACGCAGTATTTT CSARDRAPGLAERDTQYF
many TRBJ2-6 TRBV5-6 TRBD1 TGTGCCAGCAGCCCACAGGGGTTTGGCGTCCTGACTTTC CASSPQGFGVLTF
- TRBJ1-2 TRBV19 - TGTGCCACCCTGGGGACAAGCCTCTATGGCTACACCTTC CATLGTSLYGYTF